This T cell receptor beta chain comes out of a study of neurological immune-mediated disorders. Study-wide results and limits: Falling below healthy controls, multiple sclerosis showed the least TCR clonal expansion, while HTLV-1-associated myelopathy showed the most.

TCRdb re-derived calls from the 5' RACE reads in MiXCR, one entry per CDR3 protein. The sample shows approximately 89,000 distinct CDR3 sequences, roughly 13% of them seen only once. J lost 3 bases, V lost 5 bases, and 11 bases had no gene match. Germline CDR1 reads SGHRS; CDR2 reads YFSETQ. The CDR3 is 15 residues long. This clonotype was seen repeatedly, ten times or more. Its specificity is unknown. Specified time point: longitudinal time-point 2. The TCR sequence derives from a female donor with HTLV-1-associated myelopathy (HAM/TSP). Sequencing was performed on PBMCs. The chain is built from TRBV5-1 and TRBJ2-7; TRBD1 agrees at 7 bases. CDR3 bases: TGCGCCAGCAGGGCTTGGGACAGAACTCTCTACGAGCAGTACTTC. It translates to CASRAWDRTLYEQYF.